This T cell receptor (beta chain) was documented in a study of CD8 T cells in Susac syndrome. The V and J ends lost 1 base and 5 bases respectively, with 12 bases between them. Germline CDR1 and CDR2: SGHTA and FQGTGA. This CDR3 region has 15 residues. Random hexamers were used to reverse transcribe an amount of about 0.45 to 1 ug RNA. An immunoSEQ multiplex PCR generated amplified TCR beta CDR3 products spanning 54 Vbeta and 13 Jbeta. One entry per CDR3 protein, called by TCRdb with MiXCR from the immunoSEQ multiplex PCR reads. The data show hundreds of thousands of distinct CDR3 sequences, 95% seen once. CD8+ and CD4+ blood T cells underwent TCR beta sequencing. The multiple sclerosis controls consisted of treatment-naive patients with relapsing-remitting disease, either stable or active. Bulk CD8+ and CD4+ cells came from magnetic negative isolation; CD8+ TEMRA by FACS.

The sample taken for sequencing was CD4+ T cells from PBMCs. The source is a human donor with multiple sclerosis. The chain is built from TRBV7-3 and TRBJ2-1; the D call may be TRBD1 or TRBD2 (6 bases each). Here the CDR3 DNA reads TGTGCCAGCAGCTTAAGGGGGGCCCAGGACAATGAGCAGTTCTTC. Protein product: CASSLRGAQDNEQFF.